The 8 T cell receptor beta chains listed next were all sequenced from one sample in a study of technical replicates of blood from a handful of donors (TCRdb year 2017). The receptor library was made with the immunoSEQ multiplex PCR assay. The table was pulled from immuneACCESS by TCRdb, which kept in-frame rearrangements only. Such tables lose some clones; where checked, under half of the loss comes from unresolved V genes, and the rest has no known cause. Recorded for this sample are about 80,000 clones; roughly nine tenths of them occurred a single time. Roughly 0.4% of the sample comes from the top ten. The sequenced sample was T cells isolated from PBMCs. All receptors come from a human donor in good health.

In DNA form, the CDR3 reads TGTGCCAGCAGTTACGGGACAGGGGGCTGGGGTGAGCAGTTCTTC. It yields the protein CASSYGTGGWGEQFF. The chain uses TRBV6-5 and TRBJ2-1; TRBD1 matches at 12 bases. Unmatched junction bases numbered 5, after V lost 2 bases and J lost 9 bases. The CDR3 covers 15 residues. The germline CDR1 and CDR2 sequences are MNHEY and SVGAGI.

This clone was counted between two and nine times. The chain joins TRBV11-1 to TRBJ1-1, with 8 bases that match TRBD1. Germline V lookup: CDR1 SGHAT, CDR2 FQDESV (reference sequence). The CDR3 spans 12 residues. V gave up 4 bases and J gave up 7 bases; unmatched junction bases: 2. The CDR3 is CASSSGTGEAFF. In DNA form, the CDR3 reads TGTGCCAGCAGCTCCGGGACAGGTGAAGCTTTCTTT.

The V gene is TRBV6-1, the J gene TRBJ2-3; TRBD2 matches 7 bases. Germline lookup yields CDR1 MNHNS and CDR2 SASEGT. The CDR3 sequence is 15 residues long. V dropped 6 bases and J dropped 3; count of bases not matched to a gene: 9. The CDR3 sequence is CASRGSGVGTDTQYF. The DNA for the CDR3 is TGTGCCAGCAGGGGGAGCGGGGTGGGGACAGATACGCAGTATTTT.

The rearrangement joins TRBV9 to TRBJ2-3, with 10 bases fitting TRBD1. This CDR3 has 14 residues. Germline CDR1 is SGDLS and CDR2 is YYNGEE. The J segment lost 6 bases and the V segment lost 2 bases, leaving 3 bases of the junction unmatched. Here the CDR3 reads CASSVPGQGDTQYF. The CDR3, as DNA: TGTGCCAGCAGCGTCCCGGGACAGGGGGATACGCAGTATTTT.

The V and J genes are TRBV5-1 and TRBJ1-2; 10 positions match TRBD1. Germline CDR1 reads SGHRS; CDR2 reads YFSETQ. The CDR3 totals 15 residues. The ends lost 3 bases at V and 8 bases at J; junction bases unmatched: 10. The CDR3 protein is CASSYSGTGESGYTF. CDR3 DNA: TGCGCCAGCAGCTACTCCGGGACAGGGGAAAGCGGCTACACCTTC.

This chain links TRBV28 with TRBJ1-4; D gene ambiguous. The CDR3 runs to 14 residues. Germline V lookup: CDR1 MDHEN, CDR2 SYDVKM. The ends were cut back, 7 bases at V and 7 bases at J, with 16 bases in the middle. The CDR3 here is CASKRVGSAEKLFF. CDR3 nucleotides: TGTGCCAGCAAAAGGGTTGGGAGTGCTGAAAAACTGTTTTTT.

The rearrangement joins TRBV5-1 to TRBJ2-5; TRBD1 agrees at 7 bases. Germline loops: CDR1 SGHRS, CDR2 YFSETQ. Trimming removed 0 bases from V and 5 bases from J; junction bases left unmatched: 4. The CDR3 consists of 14 residues. CDR3 sequence (DNA): TGCGCCAGCAGCTTGGTAAGGGGGCAGGAGACCCAGTACTTC. It translates to CASSLVRGQETQYF.

The chain has TRBV6-6 and TRBJ2-1; D is unclear. Germline V gene sequence: CDR1 MNHNY, CDR2 SVGAGI (reference sequence). V lost 4 bases, J lost 0 bases, and 13 bases lay in between. The CDR3 is 16 amino acids. The DNA of the CDR3 is TGTGCCAGCAGTTCTACTGGCGGAGTCTCCTACAATGAGCAGTTCTTC. It yields the protein CASSSTGGVSYNEQFF.